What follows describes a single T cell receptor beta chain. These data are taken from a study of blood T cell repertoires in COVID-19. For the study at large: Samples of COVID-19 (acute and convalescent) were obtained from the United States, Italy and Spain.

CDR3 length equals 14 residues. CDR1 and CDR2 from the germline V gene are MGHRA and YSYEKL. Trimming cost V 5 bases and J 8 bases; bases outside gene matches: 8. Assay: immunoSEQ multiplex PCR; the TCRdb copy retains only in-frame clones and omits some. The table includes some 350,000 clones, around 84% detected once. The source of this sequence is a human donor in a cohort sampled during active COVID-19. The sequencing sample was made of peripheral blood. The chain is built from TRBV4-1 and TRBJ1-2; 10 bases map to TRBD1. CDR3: CASSYGTGEEGYTF. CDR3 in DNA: TGCGCCAGCAGCTATGGGACAGGGGAAGAGGGCTACACCTTC.